This TCR beta chain was identified in a study of T cell responses to AZD1222 COVID-19 vaccine. General study findings and limits: At baseline, seropositivity was found in only a handful of AZD1222 recipients.

The protocol was immunoSEQ multiplex PCR, while the TCRdb copy is restricted to in-frame clones and leaves out a portion. The sample contains around 120,000 clones, about 85% of which appear only once. Trimming cost V 8 bases and J 3 bases, with 19 bases left between them. Per the germline V gene, CDR1 is MDHEN and CDR2 is SYDVKM. This CDR3 has 15 amino acids. On this clone: The target antigen is unknown.

The sample was peripheral blood, taken 28 days after the second AZD1222 dose. The J gene is TRBJ1-2, the V gene TRBV28; tentative D call: TRBD1 (6 bases). The receptor was isolated from an adult who received the AZD1222 COVID-19 vaccine. This CDR3 reads CASGLGGPGDYGYTF. CDR3 DNA: TGTGCCAGCGGTCTCGGGGGGCCGGGGGACTATGGCTACACCTTC.